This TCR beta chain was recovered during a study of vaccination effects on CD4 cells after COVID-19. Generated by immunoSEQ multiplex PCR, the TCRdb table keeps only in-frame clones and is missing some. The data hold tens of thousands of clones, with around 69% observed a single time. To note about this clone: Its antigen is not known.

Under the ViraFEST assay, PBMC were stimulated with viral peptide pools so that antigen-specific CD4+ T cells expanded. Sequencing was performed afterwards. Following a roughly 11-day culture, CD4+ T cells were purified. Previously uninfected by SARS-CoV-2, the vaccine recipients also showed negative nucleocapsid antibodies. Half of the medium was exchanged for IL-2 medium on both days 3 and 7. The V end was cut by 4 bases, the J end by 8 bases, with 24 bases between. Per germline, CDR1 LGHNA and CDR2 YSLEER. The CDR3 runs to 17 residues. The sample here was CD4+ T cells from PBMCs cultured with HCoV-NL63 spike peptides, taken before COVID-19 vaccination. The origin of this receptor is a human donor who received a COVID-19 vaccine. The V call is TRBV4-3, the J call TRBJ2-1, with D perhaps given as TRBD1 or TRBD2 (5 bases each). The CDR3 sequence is CASSPAGPRETFHEQFF. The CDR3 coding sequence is TGCGCCAGCAGCCCGGCAGGGCCCAGGGAGACGTTCCATGAGCAGTTCTTC.